Following are 20 T cell receptor beta chains from one sample sequenced in a study of cytotoxic CD8 clonotypes in ibrutinib-treated CLL. Generated by immunoSEQ multiplex PCR, the TCRdb table keeps only in-frame clones and is missing some. In the table there are 140,000 to 150,000 clones, about 70% of which are singletons. The material was PBMCs, obtained after 24 months of ibrutinib treatment. Receptors were obtained from a human donor with chronic lymphocytic leukemia.

This chain joins TRBV14 and TRBJ2-3, with no clear D. CDR3 length: 15 amino acids. Trimming removed 3 bases from V and 2 bases from J, with 12 bases in between. Germline assignment: CDR1 SGHDN and CDR2 FVKESK. CDR3 residues: CASSQRHPLTDTQYF. For the CDR3, the DNA is TGTGCCAGCAGCCAGCGACACCCCCTCACAGATACGCAGTATTTT.

The rearrangement uses TRBV5-1 and TRBJ1-1; D may be TRBD1 (6 bases). Trimming took off 0 bases at V and 6 bases at J, with 9 bases between the two ends. This CDR3 is built from 13 residues. The germline V gene has CDR1 SGHRS and CDR2 YFSETQ. The CDR3 spells CASSLEGVPEAFF. The CDR3 bases are TGCGCCAGCAGCTTGGAGGGGGTACCTGAAGCTTTCTTT.

V usage is TRBV6-5 and J usage is TRBJ2-5; D is ambiguous. Trimming removed 1 base from V and 0 bases from J, with 6 bases in between. CDR3 length equals 14 residues. The V gene's germline CDR1 is MNHEY and CDR2 SVGAGI. CDR3 residues: CASSYLGNQETQYF. The CDR3 DNA sequence: TGTGCCAGCAGTTACTTGGGGAACCAAGAGACCCAGTACTTC.

This rearrangement joins TRBV4-3 to TRBJ2-7; D unresolved. CDR1 LGHNA and CDR2 YSLEER come from the germline V gene. V shed 0 bases and J shed 8 bases, with 14 bases lying between them. There are 14 residues in the CDR3. CDR3 loop: CASSQDRLGLQQYF. The CDR3 nucleotides are TGCGCCAGCAGCCAAGATCGGTTGGGTCTACAGCAGTACTTC.

J is TRBJ2-1 and V is TRBV6-5; 10 bases line up with TRBD1. From germline, CDR1 is MNHEY and CDR2 SVGAGI. This CDR3 is 15 amino acids long. Trimming at V came to 6 bases and at J to 6 bases, leaving 8 bases not matched to a gene. The CDR3 DNA sequence: TGTGCCAGCAGGAGGGGACAGGGGAGGGGCAATGAGCAGTTCTTC. Translating it yields CASRRGQGRGNEQFF.

The rearrangement uses TRBV7-7 and TRBJ2-5; 7 positions match TRBD2. The ends lost 2 bases at V and 1 base at J; junction bases unmatched: 4. Germline V gene sequence: CDR1 SSHAT, CDR2 FNYEAQ (reference sequence). The CDR3 extends over 15 amino acids. The CDR3 DNA sequence: TGTGCCAGCAGCTTAAGCGGGACGATCCAAGAGACCCAGTACTTC. Amino acid sequence: CASSLSGTIQETQYF.

This clone was observed a handful of times. DNA for the CDR3: TGCAGCGGCAGACAGGGCGAAGAGACCCAGTACTTC. It yields the protein CSGRQGEETQYF. The rearrangement links TRBV29-1 to TRBJ2-5, with 7 bases that match TRBD1. The length of the CDR3 is 12 residues. V trimming: 7 bases; J trimming: 3 bases; junction bases outside the gene matches: 5. Per the germline V gene, CDR1 is SQVTM and CDR2 is ANQGSEA.

The gene calls are TRBV19 and TRBJ1-5, with D possibly matching TRBD1 (6 bases). The CDR3 has 12 amino acids. V was trimmed by 4 bases and J by 9 bases, leaving 10 bases between them. Germline-derived CDR1 and CDR2 are LNHDA and SQIVND (reference sequence). CDR3: CASSTQQGPQHF. Here the CDR3 DNA reads TGTGCCAGTAGTACACAACAGGGGCCCCAGCATTTT.

The V and J genes are TRBV7-2 and TRBJ1-3, with D perhaps matching TRBD1 (6 bases). This CDR3 spans 14 amino acids. Germline CDR1 SGHTA, CDR2 FQGNSA. The V end lost 4 bases, the J end lost 2 bases, and 9 bases lay between the germline ends. CDR3 DNA: TGTGCCAGCAGCTCCCAGGGGACTGGAAACACCATATATTTT. It is translated as CASSSQGTGNTIYF.

This clone came up a few times. Other nucleotide sequences from this sample produce the same CDR3. V and J are TRBV6-5 and TRBJ2-5, with D possibly TRBD1 on 5 matching bases. There are 15 residues in the CDR3. The germline V and J ends were trimmed by 0 bases and 5 bases, with 13 bases remaining between them. Looked up from germline, CDR1 is MNHEY and CDR2 is SVGAGI. This chain's CDR3 is CASSYSRQGRETQYF. As DNA, the CDR3 is TGTGCCAGCAGTTACTCGAGGCAGGGTCGGGAGACCCAGTACTTC.

The chain employs TRBV7-2 and TRBJ1-4, with D hard to call. Germline-derived CDR1 and CDR2 are SGHTA and FQGNSA. Trimming took 2 bases from V and 4 from J, leaving 11 bases between them. The CDR3 totals 15 residues. The CDR3: CASSLLGRSNEKLFF. DNA for the CDR3: TGTGCCAGCAGCTTACTGGGCAGAAGTAATGAAAAACTGTTTTTT.

The chain links TRBV7-2 to TRBJ1-5, with 8 bases matching TRBD1. CDR1 is SGHTA and CDR2 is FQGNSA in the germline V gene. Trimming at V came to 4 bases and at J to 9 bases, leaving 5 bases not matched to a gene. This CDR3 has 13 amino acids. CDR3 in amino acids: CASSWTGPRPQHF. CDR3 in DNA: TGTGCCAGCAGCTGGACAGGGCCGCGGCCCCAGCATTTT.

The CDR3 is CASSLAGVVQYF. CDR3 DNA sequence: TGTGCCAGCAGCTTGGCGGGGGTCGTGCAGTACTTC. This sequence joins TRBV11-2 and TRBJ2-7; TRBD2 aligns across 7 bases. CDR1 and CDR2 (germline): SGHAT, FQNNGV. The CDR3 is 12 amino acids. J gave up 9 bases and V 3 bases, and 5 bases lay outside the gene matches.

The chain couples TRBV7-2 to TRBJ1-5; the D gene is possibly TRBD1 (6 bases). The CDR3 contains 15 residues. The ends were cut back, 5 bases at V and 4 bases at J, with 15 bases in the middle. Per the germline V gene, CDR1 is SGHTA and CDR2 is FQGNSA. This CDR3 reads CASSQTTGPNQPQHF. CDR3 bases: TGTGCCAGCAGCCAAACTACAGGGCCAAATCAGCCCCAGCATTTT.

This clone was recorded at least ten times. This chain joins TRBV29-1 and TRBJ1-6, with 7 bases lining up with TRBD1. The CDR3 has 13 residues. Germline CDR1 reads SQVTM; CDR2 reads ANQGSEA. Unmatched junction bases numbered 10, after V lost 8 bases and J lost 9 bases. In DNA form, the CDR3 reads TGCAGCACGAGGGACAGCCAGTCTTCACCCCTCCACTTT. It specifies CSTRDSQSSPLHF.

The V gene is TRBV7-8, the J gene TRBJ2-2; a possible D gene is TRBD2 (5 bases). The germline V gene has CDR1 SGHVS and CDR2 FQNEAQ. CDR3 length: 14 amino acids. Trimming took off 7 bases at V and 8 bases at J, with 17 bases between the two ends. The DNA for the CDR3 is TGTGCCAGCATCCTAGGGAGCATTCGGGGGGAGCTGTTTTTT. Translating gives CASILGSIRGELFF.

The rearrangement links TRBV9 to TRBJ1-5; D may be TRBD1 (5 bases). CDR1 and CDR2 (germline): SGDLS, YYNGEE. The CDR3 extends over 16 amino acids. The V and J ends lost 0 bases and 2 bases respectively, with 12 bases between them. The CDR3 region has the DNA TGTGCCAGCAGCGTAGGTGGGGCTCGGGGCAATCAGCCCCAGCATTTT. It codes for CASSVGGARGNQPQHF.

The J gene is TRBJ1-6, the V gene TRBV6-5; D unresolved. Germline V gene data show CDR1 as MNHEY and CDR2 as SVGAGI. The CDR3 consists of 14 residues. Deletions cut 7 bases from V and 7 bases from J, with 14 bases between. The CDR3, as DNA: TGTGCCAGCAAGGGAGTGGCGAAGAATTCACCCCTCCACTTT. This translates into CASKGVAKNSPLHF.

The rearrangement links TRBV18 to TRBJ2-6; 11 bases map to TRBD1. From germline, CDR1 is KGHSH and CDR2 LQKENI. V was clipped by 2 bases and J by 0 bases; unmatched bases: 3. The length of the CDR3 is 18 residues. Here the CDR3 DNA reads TGTGCCAGCTCACCAAGGACAGGGGGCCACTCTGGGGCCAACGTCCTGACTTTC. Protein: CASSPRTGGHSGANVLTF.

This CDR3 reads CASRGNGNQPQHF. DNA of the CDR3: TGTGCCAGCAGGGGGAACGGCAATCAGCCCCAGCATTTT. The J gene is TRBJ1-5, the V gene TRBV6-6; D gene uncertain. V was clipped by 6 bases and J by 2 bases, with 8 bases between them. Germline loops: CDR1 MNHNY, CDR2 SVGAGI (reference sequence). This CDR3 comprises 13 residues.